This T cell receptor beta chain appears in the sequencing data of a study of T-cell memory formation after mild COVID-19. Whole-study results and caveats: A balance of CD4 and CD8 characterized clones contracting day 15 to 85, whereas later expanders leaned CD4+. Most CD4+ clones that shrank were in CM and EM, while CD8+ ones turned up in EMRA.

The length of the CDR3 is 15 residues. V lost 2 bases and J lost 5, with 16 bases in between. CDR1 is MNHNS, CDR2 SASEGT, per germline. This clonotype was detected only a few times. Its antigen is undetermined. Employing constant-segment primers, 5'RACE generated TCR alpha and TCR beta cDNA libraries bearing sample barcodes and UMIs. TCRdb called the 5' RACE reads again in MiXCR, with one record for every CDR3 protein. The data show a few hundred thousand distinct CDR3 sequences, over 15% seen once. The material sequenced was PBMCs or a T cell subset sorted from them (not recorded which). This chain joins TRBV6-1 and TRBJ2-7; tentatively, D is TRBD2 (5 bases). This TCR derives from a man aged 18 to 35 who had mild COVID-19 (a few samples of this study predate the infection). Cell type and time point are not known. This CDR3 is CASSEWAGFGDEQYF. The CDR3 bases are TGTGCCAGCAGTGAATGGGCAGGCTTCGGGGACGAGCAGTACTTC.